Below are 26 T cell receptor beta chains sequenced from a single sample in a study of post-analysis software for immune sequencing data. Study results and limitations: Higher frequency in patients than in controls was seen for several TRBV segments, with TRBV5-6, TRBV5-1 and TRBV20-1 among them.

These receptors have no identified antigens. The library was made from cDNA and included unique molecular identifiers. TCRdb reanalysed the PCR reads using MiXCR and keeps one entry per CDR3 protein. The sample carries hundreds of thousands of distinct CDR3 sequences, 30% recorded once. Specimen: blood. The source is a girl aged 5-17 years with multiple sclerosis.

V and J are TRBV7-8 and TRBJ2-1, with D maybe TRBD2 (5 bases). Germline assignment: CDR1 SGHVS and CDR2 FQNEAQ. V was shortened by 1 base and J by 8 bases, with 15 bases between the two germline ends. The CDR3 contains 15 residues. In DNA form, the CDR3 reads TGTGCCAGCAGCTTAGAGGAGGATCGGTTGGATGAGCAGTTCTTC. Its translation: CASSLEEDRLDEQFF.

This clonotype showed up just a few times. Written as DNA, the CDR3 is TGCAGTGCTACCCCATACGAAATAGTGGCCCACGAGCAGTACTTC. Protein product: CSATPYEIVAHEQYF. V and J are TRBV20-1 and TRBJ2-7; no clear D gene. The CDR3 totals 15 residues. The germline V gene encodes CDR1 DFQATT and CDR2 SNEGSKA (reference sequence). Trimming took 4 bases from V and 5 from J, leaving 21 bases between them.

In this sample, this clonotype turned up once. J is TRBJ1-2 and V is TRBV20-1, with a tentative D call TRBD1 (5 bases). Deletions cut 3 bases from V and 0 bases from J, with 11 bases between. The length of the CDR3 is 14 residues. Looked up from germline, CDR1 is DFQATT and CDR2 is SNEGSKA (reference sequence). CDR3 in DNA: TGCAGTGCTAGCCGGGACGGAACTAACTATGGCTACACCTTC. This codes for CSASRDGTNYGYTF.

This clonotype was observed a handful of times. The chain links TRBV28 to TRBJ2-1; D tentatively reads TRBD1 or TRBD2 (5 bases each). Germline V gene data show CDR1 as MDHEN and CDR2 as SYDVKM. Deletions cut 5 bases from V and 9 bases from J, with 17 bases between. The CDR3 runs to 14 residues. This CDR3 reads CASSLPGAVREQFF. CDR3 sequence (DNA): TGTGCCAGCAGTCTACCCGGGGCGGTACGTGAGCAGTTCTTC.

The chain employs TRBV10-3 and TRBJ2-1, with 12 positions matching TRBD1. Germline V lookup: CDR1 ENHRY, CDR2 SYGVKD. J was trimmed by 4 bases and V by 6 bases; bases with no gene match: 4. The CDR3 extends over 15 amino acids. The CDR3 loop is CAIRGDRGLYNEQFF. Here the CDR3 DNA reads TGTGCCATCAGGGGGGACAGGGGGCTTTACAATGAGCAGTTCTTC.

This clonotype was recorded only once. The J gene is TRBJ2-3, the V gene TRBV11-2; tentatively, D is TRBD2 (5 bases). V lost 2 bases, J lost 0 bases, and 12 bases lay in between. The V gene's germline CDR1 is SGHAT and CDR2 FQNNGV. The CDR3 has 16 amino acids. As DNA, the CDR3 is TGTGCCAGCAGCTTACTCGCTAGCCTTAGCACAGATACGCAGTATTTT. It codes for CASSLLASLSTDTQYF.

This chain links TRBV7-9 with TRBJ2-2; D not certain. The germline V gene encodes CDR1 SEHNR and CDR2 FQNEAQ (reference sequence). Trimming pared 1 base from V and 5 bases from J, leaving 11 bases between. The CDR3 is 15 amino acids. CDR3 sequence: CASSLDRTPTGELFF. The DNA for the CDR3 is TGTGCCAGCAGCTTAGACCGGACCCCAACCGGGGAGCTGTTTTTT.

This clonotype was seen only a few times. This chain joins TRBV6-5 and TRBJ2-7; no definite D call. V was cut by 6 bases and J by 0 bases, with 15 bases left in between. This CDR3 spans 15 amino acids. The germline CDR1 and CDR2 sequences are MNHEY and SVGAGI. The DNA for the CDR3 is TGTGCCAGCAGACACGACACCGGAGACTCCTACGAGCAGTACTTC. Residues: CASRHDTGDSYEQYF.

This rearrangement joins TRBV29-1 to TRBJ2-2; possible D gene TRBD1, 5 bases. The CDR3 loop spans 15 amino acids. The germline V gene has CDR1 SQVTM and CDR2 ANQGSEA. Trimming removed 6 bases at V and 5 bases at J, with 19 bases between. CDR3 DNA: TGCAGCGTCGAACTGACAGTAGCTGGGACCGGGGAGCTGTTTTTT. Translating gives CSVELTVAGTGELFF.

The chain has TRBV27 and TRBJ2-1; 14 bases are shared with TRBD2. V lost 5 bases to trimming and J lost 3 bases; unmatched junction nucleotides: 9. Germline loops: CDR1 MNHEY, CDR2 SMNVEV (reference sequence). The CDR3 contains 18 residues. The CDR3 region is CASSPQGLAGDLYNEQFF. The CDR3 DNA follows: TGTGCCAGCAGTCCCCAGGGACTAGCGGGAGACCTCTACAATGAGCAGTTCTTC.

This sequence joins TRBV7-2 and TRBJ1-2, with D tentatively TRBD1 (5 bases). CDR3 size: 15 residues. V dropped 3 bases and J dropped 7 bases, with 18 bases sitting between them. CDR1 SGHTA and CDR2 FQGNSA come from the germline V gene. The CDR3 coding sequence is TGTGCCAGCAGCTTTCCGAGCCAAAGGGGCCTTGGCTACACCTTC. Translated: CASSFPSQRGLGYTF.

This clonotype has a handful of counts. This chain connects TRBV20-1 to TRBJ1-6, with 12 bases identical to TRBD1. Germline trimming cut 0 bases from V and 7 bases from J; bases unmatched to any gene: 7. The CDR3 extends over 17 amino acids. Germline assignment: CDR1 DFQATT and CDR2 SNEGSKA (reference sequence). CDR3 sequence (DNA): TGCAGTGCTAGAGATCCAGGGACAGGGGGCAGGAATTCACCCCTCCACTTT. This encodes CSARDPGTGGRNSPLHF.

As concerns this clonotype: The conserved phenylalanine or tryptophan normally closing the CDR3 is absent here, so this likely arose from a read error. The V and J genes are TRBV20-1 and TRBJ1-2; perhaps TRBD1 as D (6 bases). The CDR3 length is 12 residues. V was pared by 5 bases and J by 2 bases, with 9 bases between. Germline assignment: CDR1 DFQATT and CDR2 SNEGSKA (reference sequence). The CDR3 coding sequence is TGCAGTGCTTGGACAGCGAACTATGGCTACACCTGC. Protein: CSAWTANYGYTC.

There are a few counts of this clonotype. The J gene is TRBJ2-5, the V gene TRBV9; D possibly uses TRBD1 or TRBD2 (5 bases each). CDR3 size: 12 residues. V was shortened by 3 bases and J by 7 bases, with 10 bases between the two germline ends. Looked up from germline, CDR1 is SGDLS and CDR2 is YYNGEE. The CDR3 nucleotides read TGTGCCAGCAGCGGTAATGGGGGGACCCAGTACTTC. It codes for CASSGNGGTQYF.

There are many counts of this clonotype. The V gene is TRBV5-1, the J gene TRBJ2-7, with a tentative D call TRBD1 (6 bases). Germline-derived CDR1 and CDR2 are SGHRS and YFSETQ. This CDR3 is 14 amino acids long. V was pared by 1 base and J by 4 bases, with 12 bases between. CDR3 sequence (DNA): TGCGCCAGCAGCTTGTCAGGGGCCCCATACGAGCAGTACTTC. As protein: CASSLSGAPYEQYF.

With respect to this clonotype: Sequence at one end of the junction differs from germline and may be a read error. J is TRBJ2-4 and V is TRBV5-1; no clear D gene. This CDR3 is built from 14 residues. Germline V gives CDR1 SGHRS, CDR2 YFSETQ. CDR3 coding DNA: TGCGCCAGCAGCTTGGCTCAGATTCCAAACATTCGGTACTTC. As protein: CASSLAQIPNIRYF. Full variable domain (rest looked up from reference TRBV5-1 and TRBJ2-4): KAGVTQTPRYLIKTRGQQVTLSCSPISGHRSVSWYQQTPGQGLQFLFEYFSETQRNKGNFPGRFSGRQFSNSRSEMNVSTLELGDSALYLCASSLAQIPNIRYFGAGTRLSVL.

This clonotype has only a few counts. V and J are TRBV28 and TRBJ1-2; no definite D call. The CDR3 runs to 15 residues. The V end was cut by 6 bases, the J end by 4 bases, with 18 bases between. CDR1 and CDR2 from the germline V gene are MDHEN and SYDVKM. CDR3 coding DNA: TGTGCCAGCAGGAGCAGCGGCGGAGGATTCTATGGCTACACCTTC. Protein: CASRSSGGGFYGYTF.

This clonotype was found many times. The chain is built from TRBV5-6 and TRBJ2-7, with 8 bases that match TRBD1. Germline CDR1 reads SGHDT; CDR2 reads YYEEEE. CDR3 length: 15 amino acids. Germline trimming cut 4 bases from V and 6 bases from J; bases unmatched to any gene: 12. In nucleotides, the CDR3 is TGTGCCAGCAGCCCCCTCGGGACAGGTCAAAGCGAGCAGTACTTC. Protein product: CASSPLGTGQSEQYF. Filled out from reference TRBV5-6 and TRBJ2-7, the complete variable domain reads DAGVTQSPTHLIKTRGQQVTLRCSPKSGHDTVSWYQQALGQGPQFIFQYYEEEERQRGNFPDRFSGHQFPNYSSELNVNALLLGDSALYLCASSPLGTGQSEQYFGPGTRLTVT.

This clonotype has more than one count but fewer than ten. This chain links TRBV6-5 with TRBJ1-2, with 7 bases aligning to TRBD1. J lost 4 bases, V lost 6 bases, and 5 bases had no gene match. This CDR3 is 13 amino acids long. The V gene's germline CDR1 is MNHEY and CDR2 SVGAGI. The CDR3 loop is CASSRGQVYGYTF. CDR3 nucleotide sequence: TGTGCCAGCAGCCGCGGACAGGTCTATGGCTACACCTTC.

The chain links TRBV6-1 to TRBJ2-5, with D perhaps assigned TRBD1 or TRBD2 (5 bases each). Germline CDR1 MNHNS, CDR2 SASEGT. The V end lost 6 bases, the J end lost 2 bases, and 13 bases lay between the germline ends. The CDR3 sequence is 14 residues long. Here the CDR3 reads CASRDPGRQETQYF. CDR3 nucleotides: TGTGCCAGCAGGGATCCGGGACGACAAGAGACCCAGTACTTC.

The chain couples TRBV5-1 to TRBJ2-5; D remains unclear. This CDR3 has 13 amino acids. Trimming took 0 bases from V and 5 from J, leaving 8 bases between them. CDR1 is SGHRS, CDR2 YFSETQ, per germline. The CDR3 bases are TGCGCCAGCAGCTTGGACCCCTGGGAGACCCAGTACTTC. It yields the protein CASSLDPWETQYF.

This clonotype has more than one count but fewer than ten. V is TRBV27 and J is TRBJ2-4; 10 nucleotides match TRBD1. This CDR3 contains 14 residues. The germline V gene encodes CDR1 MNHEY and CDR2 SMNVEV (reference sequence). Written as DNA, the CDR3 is TGTCCCCCCCGGGACAGGGGTTCCAAAAACATTCAGTACTTC. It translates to CPPRDRGSKNIQYF.

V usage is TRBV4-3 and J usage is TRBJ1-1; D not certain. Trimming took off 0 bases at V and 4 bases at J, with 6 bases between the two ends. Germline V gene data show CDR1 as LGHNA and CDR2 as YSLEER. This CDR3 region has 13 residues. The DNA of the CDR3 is TGCGCCAGCAGCCAAGAGGGCCGCACTGAAGCTTTCTTT. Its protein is CASSQEGRTEAFF.

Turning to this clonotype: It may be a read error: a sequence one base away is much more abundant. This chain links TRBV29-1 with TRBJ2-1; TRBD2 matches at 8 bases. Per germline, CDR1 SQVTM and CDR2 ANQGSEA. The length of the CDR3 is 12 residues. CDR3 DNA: TGCCGCGTGTCAGGCGGGAGGAATGAGCAGTTCTTC. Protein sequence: CRVSGGRNEQFF.

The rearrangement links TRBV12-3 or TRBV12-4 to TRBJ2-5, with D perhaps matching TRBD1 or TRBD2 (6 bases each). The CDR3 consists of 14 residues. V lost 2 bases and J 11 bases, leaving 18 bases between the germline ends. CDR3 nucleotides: TGTGCCAGCAGTTTATGGGGGGCGACCAATGAGCAGTACTTC. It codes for CASSLWGATNEQYF.

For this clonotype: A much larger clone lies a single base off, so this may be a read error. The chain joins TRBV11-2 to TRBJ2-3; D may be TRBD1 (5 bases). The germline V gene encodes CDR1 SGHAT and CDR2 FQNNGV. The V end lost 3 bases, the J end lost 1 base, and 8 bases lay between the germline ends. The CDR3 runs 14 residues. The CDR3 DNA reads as TGTGCCAGCAGCTTCATACAGGGCACAGATACGCAGTATTTT. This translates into CASSFIQGTDTQYF. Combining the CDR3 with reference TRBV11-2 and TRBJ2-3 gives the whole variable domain EAGVAQSPRYKIIEKRQSVAFWCNPISGHATLYWYQQILGQGPKLLIQFQNNGVVDDSQLPKDRFSAERLKGVDSTLKIQPAKLEDSAVYLCASSFIQGTDTQYFGPGTRLTVL.